This passage covers 6 T cell receptor beta chains from one sample sequenced in a study of spatial heterogeneity in lung cancer. Time point here: sample taken at primary tumor resection. Researchers sequenced whole RNA taken from tumor, nontumor lung or frozen PBMC without sorting. TCRdb independently ran MiXCR on the 5' RACE reads; one entry per CDR3 protein. The sample lists approximately 47,000 distinct CDR3 sequences; about 7.4% were seen once. The input for sequencing was PBMCs, taken at surgery. All receptors derive from a female donor with early-stage non-small cell lung cancer.

This clonotype was recorded a few times. The chain couples TRBV27 to TRBJ2-1, with 12 bases identical to TRBD2. This CDR3 spans 15 amino acids. The V gene's germline CDR1 is MNHEY and CDR2 SMNVEV (reference sequence). V lost 8 bases and J lost 6; bases outside the gene matches: 8. Here the CDR3 reads CASRQQLAGGNEQFF. The CDR3 nucleotides are TGTGCCAGCCGCCAACAACTAGCGGGGGGCAATGAGCAGTTCTTC.

The gene calls are TRBV20-1 and TRBJ2-1; tentative D call: TRBD2 (7 bases). Trimming took 6 bases from V and 6 from J, leaving 18 bases between them. This CDR3 contains 14 residues. Per the germline V gene, CDR1 is DFQATT and CDR2 is SNEGSKA (reference sequence). CDR3 bases: TGCAGTGCCCCGTGGGGGGGCCCGGGCAATGAGCAGTTCTTC. Translated: CSAPWGGPGNEQFF.

CDR3 coding DNA: TGTGCCAGCAGCCCAGGACAGGGGGGATTACAAGAGACCCAGTACTTC. It is translated as CASSPGQGGLQETQYF. The rearrangement joins TRBV27 to TRBJ2-5, with 10 bases that match TRBD1. Germline-derived CDR1 and CDR2 are MNHEY and SMNVEV (reference sequence). This CDR3 is built from 16 residues. V was clipped by 6 bases and J by 2 bases; unmatched bases: 9.

Concerning this clonotype itself: Since a much larger clone is just one base distant, this may be a read error. V usage is TRBV6-2 or TRBV6-3 and J usage is TRBJ1-4; D gene ambiguous. CDR1 MNHEY and CDR2 SVGEGT come from the germline V gene. The germline V and J ends were trimmed by 1 base and 10 bases, with 13 bases remaining between them. The CDR3 sequence is 14 residues long. CDR3 loop: CASSYCPPGVKLFF. CDR3 nucleotide sequence: TGTGCCAGCAGTTACTGCCCCCCCGGTGTAAAACTGTTTTTT.

There are many counts of this clonotype. This chain joins TRBV27 and TRBJ2-1, with unresolved D. CDR3 length: 14 residues. Germline CDR1 MNHEY, CDR2 SMNVEV (reference sequence). V shed 8 bases and J shed 7 bases, with 18 bases lying between them. The CDR3 sequence: CASSQTQAGNEQFF. CDR3 in DNA: TGTGCCAGCTCCCAAACGCAGGCCGGGAATGAGCAGTTCTTC.

This rearrangement joins TRBV20-1 to TRBJ2-7; maybe TRBD1 (6 bases). From germline, CDR1 is DFQATT and CDR2 SNEGSKA (reference sequence). The germline V and J ends were trimmed by 0 bases and 6 bases, with 12 bases remaining between them. The CDR3 loop spans 13 amino acids. The CDR3, as DNA: TGCAGTGCTAGAGATACAGGGTCCGCCGAGCAGTACTTC. Amino acids: CSARDTGSAEQYF.